This T cell receptor (beta chain) was captured by sequencing in a study of cytomegalovirus exposure and HLA in healthy donors. V lost 5 bases, J lost 5 bases, and 12 bases lay in between. The CDR3 runs to 13 residues. From germline, CDR1 is LNHDA and CDR2 SQIVND (reference sequence). This clone has a single count. Clones were sequenced by immunoSEQ multiplex PCR, and TCRdb holds only the in-frame ones, with some missing. The table lists 350,000 or so clones, about nine tenths of them singletons. Sequenced input: PBMCs. The TCR was taken from a young woman in good health and CMV-seronegative. V gene TRBV19 combines with J gene TRBJ1-1; D not certain. In DNA form, the CDR3 reads TGTGCCAGTAGTGAGTCCCGTTGGACTGAAGCTTTCTTT. Protein product: CASSESRWTEAFF. The full variable domain, its missing parts supplied by reference TRBV19 and TRBJ1-1, is DGGITQSPKYLFRKEGQNVTLSCEQNLNHDAMYWYRQDPGQGLRLIYYSQIVNDFQKGDIAEGYSVSREKKESFPLTVTSAQKNPTAFYLCASSESRWTEAFFGQGTRLTVV.